These 8 T cell receptor beta chains came from one sample sequenced in a study of spatial heterogeneity in lung cancer. A single record per CDR3 protein comes from TCRdb applying MiXCR to the 5' RACE reads. The data hold tens of thousands of distinct CDR3 sequences, with around 9% observed a single time. The sample's time point: sample taken at primary tumor resection. Unsorted whole RNA of tumor, nontumor lung or frozen PBMC was sequenced. This specimen was PBMCs, taken at surgery. The origin of the receptors is a male donor with early-stage non-small cell lung cancer.

This clonotype was seen a handful of times. The rearrangement joins TRBV5-1 to TRBJ1-5; 11 bases fit TRBD1. The CDR3 loop spans 13 amino acids. The V segment lost 4 bases and the J segment 11 bases; nucleotides outside the gene matches: 5. From germline, CDR1 is SGHRS and CDR2 YFSETQ. The CDR3 region has the DNA TGCGCCAGCAGCCCGGGACAGGGGGGAACCCAGCATTTT. Translated, it gives CASSPGQGGTQHF. The full variable domain, with the rest looked up from reference TRBV5-1 and TRBJ1-5, is KAGVTQTPRYLIKTRGQQVTLSCSPISGHRSVSWYQQTPGQGLQFLFEYFSETQRNKGNFPGRFSGRQFSNSRSEMNVSTLELGDSALYLCASSPGQGGTQHFGDGTRLSIL.

This clonotype was counted ten times or more. The chain uses TRBV5-1 and TRBJ2-2; D unclear. Germline V gene data show CDR1 as SGHRS and CDR2 as YFSETQ. V shed 1 base and J shed 5 bases, with 3 bases lying between them. The CDR3 runs to 12 residues. CDR3 amino acids: CASSLSTGELFF. The CDR3 DNA reads TGCGCCAGCAGCTTGAGTACCGGGGAGCTGTTTTTT.

This clonotype was counted at least ten times. This rearrangement joins TRBV19 to TRBJ2-3, with 12 positions matching TRBD2. Germline V gene lookup returns CDR1 LNHDA and CDR2 SQIVND (reference sequence). J lost 6 bases, V lost 6 bases, and 7 bases had no gene match. The CDR3 has 15 residues. The CDR3 here is CASRGLAGSWDTQYF. The CDR3 DNA reads as TGTGCCAGTAGAGGACTAGCGGGAAGCTGGGATACGCAGTATTTT. Filled out from reference TRBV19 and TRBJ2-3, the complete variable domain reads DGGITQSPKYLFRKEGQNVTLSCEQNLNHDAMYWYRQDPGQGLRLIYYSQIVNDFQKGDIAEGYSVSREKKESFPLTVTSAQKNPTAFYLCASRGLAGSWDTQYFGPGTRLTVL.

This clonotype was seen many times. J is TRBJ2-5 and V is TRBV28, with TRBD1 matching over 8 bases. The V segment lost 4 bases and the J segment 7 bases; nucleotides outside the gene matches: 14. Per the germline V gene, CDR1 is MDHEN and CDR2 is SYDVKM. This CDR3 is 16 amino acids long. The DNA for the CDR3 is TGTGCCAGCAGTTGGCTCGGGACAGGCCGGACGGGGACCCAGTACTTC. Amino acids: CASSWLGTGRTGTQYF.

This clonotype was detected ten times or more. This rearrangement joins TRBV20-1 to TRBJ2-1, with TRBD2 identical over 10 bases. With 0 bases clipped from V and 9 bases from J, the junction kept 8 bases outside the gene matches. The CDR3 is 15 residues long. The V gene's germline CDR1 is DFQATT and CDR2 SNEGSKA (reference sequence). The CDR3 loop is CSARESSGRIGEQFF. CDR3 bases: TGCAGTGCTAGAGAGTCTAGCGGGAGAATAGGTGAGCAGTTCTTC.

CDR3 nucleotide sequence: TGTGCCCACCGGGACGACAGGCCAAGCTCTGGGGCCAACGTCCTGACTTTC. Amino acids: CAHRDDRPSSGANVLTF. The chain has TRBV10-3 and TRBJ2-6; D possibly corresponds to TRBD1 (6 bases). The CDR3 extends over 17 amino acids. Germline assignment: CDR1 ENHRY and CDR2 SYGVKD. Trimming took off 11 bases at V and 0 bases at J, with 20 bases between the two ends.

This clonotype was detected a few times. The J gene is TRBJ1-2, the V gene TRBV3-1, with unresolved D. CDR3 length: 13 amino acids. The V end was cut by 0 bases, the J end by 4 bases, with 6 bases between. Germline CDR1 reads LGHDT; CDR2 reads YNNKEL (reference sequence). CDR3 amino acids: CASSQELTYGYTF. CDR3 nucleotide sequence: TGTGCCAGCAGCCAAGAGCTAACCTATGGCTACACCTTC.

J is TRBJ2-1 and V is TRBV10-2, with D possibly called TRBD1 or TRBD2 (5 bases each). Trimming left V 9 bases short and J 0 bases short, with 15 bases between. CDR3 length: 15 amino acids. CDR1 and CDR2 from the germline V gene are WSHSY and SAAADI. The chain's CDR3 is CASSFGTPSYNEQFF. CDR3 in DNA: TGCGCCAGTTCCTTCGGGACCCCCTCCTACAATGAGCAGTTCTTC.